The rows below give T cell receptor beta chains drawn from one sample of a study of T cells expressing NK-cell markers. TCRdb re-called the 5' RACE reads and catalogs CDR3 proteins one per entry, DNA excluded. The sample yields under 500,000 distinct CDR3 sequences, of which the top ten take up 6% to 8%. Sequenced material: blood T cells: a sorted CD56 or NKG2C T cell subset, CD4+ or CD8+ T cells, or bulk PBMC T cells (not recorded which). The source is a woman aged 18 to 75 in good health. CDR3s include the opening cysteine and the closing phenylalanine or tryptophan.

V	J	CDR3
TRBV5-5	TRBJ2-5	CASSSLAGYQETQYF
TRBV11-2	TRBJ2-7	CASSLEVLGAESYEQYF
TRBV14	TRBJ2-5	CASSQVTGKSETQYF
TRBV4-3	TRBJ2-1	CASSLYIGTSGGVDEQFF
TRBV12-3/TRBV12-4	TRBJ1-5	CASSPRQNQPQHF
TRBV5-1	TRBJ2-5	CASSVLGGVETQYF
TRBV20-1	TRBJ2-2	CSASSSGLAGTTGELFF
TRBV25-1	TRBJ2-7	CASSVPGPNYEQYF
TRBV7-7	TRBJ1-5	CASSATGNQPQHF
TRBV6-2/TRBV6-3	TRBJ2-1	CASSYSNRAWGNEQFF
TRBV6-5	TRBJ2-1	CASSPLTSGVYNEQFF
TRBV4-3	TRBJ2-2	CASSQEVRTGELFF
TRBV18	TRBJ1-4	CASSTRTNEKLFF
TRBV5-1	TRBJ1-1	CASSSDDLGTEAFF
TRBV27	TRBJ1-1	CASSLGTGVTEAFF
TRBV4-3	TRBJ2-2	CASSQRQRPSGELFF
TRBV29-1	TRBJ2-7	CSVVYEERHYEQYF
TRBV7-3	TRBJ2-5	CASSQGTSGDQETQYF
TRBV12-3/TRBV12-4	TRBJ2-3	CASTWGIATDTQYF
TRBV18	TRBJ2-7	CASSPKRDYEQYF
TRBV7-2	TRBJ1-2	CASSQHTTGYYGYTF
TRBV7-2	TRBJ2-5	CASSLLPGRQQETQYF
TRBV7-2	TRBJ2-2	CASSNRLQGAGELFF
TRBV7-7	TRBJ2-3	CASSLGLTADTQYF
TRBV2	TRBJ2-2	CASSGTDNTGELFF
TRBV20-1	TRBJ2-3	CSARPDREGTDTQYF
TRBV20-1	TRBJ2-1	CSASGVGGEQFF
TRBV7-2	TRBJ2-3	CASSQKDGRSTDTQYF
TRBV28	TRBJ2-7	CASRKGRYEQYF